The 26 T cell receptor beta chains listed next were all sequenced from one sample in a study of TIL therapy for anti-PD-1-resistant metastatic lung cancer. The time point here: pre-treatment sample, taken before nivolumab and TIL therapy. Tumor tissue came from excised metastases, mostly pleural nodules or supraclavicular lymph nodes. Sequencing used immunoSEQ v3. Measured with immunoSEQ multiplex PCR; TCRdb has only the in-frame clones, and not every one. The sample records 50,000 to 60,000 clones, about two thirds being singletons. This sample comprised tumor tissue, obtained at baseline. These receptors all come from a person aged 25-85 years with non-small cell lung cancer.

V gene TRBV5-4 combines with J gene TRBJ2-5, with unresolved D. The J call is uncertain, as TRBJ2-7 better fits the DNA end. CDR3 length: 13 residues. Germline V gene data show CDR1 as SGHNT and CDR2 as YYREEE (reference sequence). The CDR3 sequence: CASSPGPSYEQYF. For the CDR3, the DNA is TGTGCCAGCAGCCCCGGCCCCAGCTACGAGCAGTACTTC.

The chain has TRBV18 and TRBJ2-7; D is unresolved. V shed 3 bases and J shed 4 bases, with 16 bases lying between them. CDR3 size: 15 residues. Germline V gives CDR1 KGHSH, CDR2 LQKENI. The DNA for the CDR3 is TGTGCCAGCTCACCGAACCTTGGACCCTCGTACGAGCAGTACTTC. Protein: CASSPNLGPSYEQYF.

V usage is TRBV7-2 and J usage is TRBJ2-7, with TRBD1 as a possible D gene (5 bases). Trimming cost V 3 bases and J 1 base, with 10 bases left between them. Germline-derived CDR1 and CDR2 are SGHTA and FQGNSA. The CDR3 is made up of 14 amino acids. The DNA of the CDR3 is TGTGCCAGCAGCTTTGACAGCCATTCCTACGAGCAGTACTTC. Translated: CASSFDSHSYEQYF.

The rearrangement uses TRBV10-2 and TRBJ2-7; D is perhaps TRBD1 (6 bases). The V end lost 4 bases, the J end lost 2 bases, and 27 bases lay between the germline ends. The CDR3 is 19 amino acids. Germline assignment: CDR1 WSHSY and CDR2 SAAADI. CDR3 region: CASSVSLVTGTSRAYEQYF. DNA of the CDR3: TGCGCCAGCAGTGTGTCCCTGGTAACAGGGACAAGTAGGGCCTACGAGCAGTACTTC.

J is TRBJ2-1 and V is TRBV28, with D possibly TRBD1 on 6 matching bases. CDR1 and CDR2 (germline): MDHEN, SYDVKM. CDR3 length equals 12 residues. Trimming stripped 2 bases from V and 10 bases from J, with 9 bases between. The chain's CDR3 is CASSLAGDEQFF. CDR3 bases: TGTGCCAGCAGTTTAGCAGGGGACGAGCAGTTCTTC.

V usage is TRBV7-9 and J usage is TRBJ1-4; D is undetermined. The CDR3 is 15 amino acids. Germline V CDR1 and CDR2: SEHNR, FQNEAQ (reference sequence). V was trimmed by 0 bases and J by 8 bases, leaving 13 bases between them. The CDR3 loop is CASSLAESAGEKLFF. As DNA, the CDR3 is TGTGCCAGCAGCTTAGCAGAATCTGCGGGGGAAAAACTGTTTTTT.

The rearrangement joins TRBV30 to TRBJ1-2; D is possibly TRBD1 (6 bases). The germline V gene has CDR1 GTSNPN and CDR2 SVGIG (reference sequence). The germline V and J ends were trimmed by 7 bases and 2 bases, with 11 bases remaining between them. The CDR3 loop spans 12 amino acids. In nucleotides, the CDR3 is TGTGCCTCCTGGACAGTCAACTATGGCTACACCTTC. Its protein is CASWTVNYGYTF.

The chain combines TRBV4-3 with TRBJ2-5, with a tentative D call TRBD2 (5 bases). Germline CDR1 and CDR2: LGHNA and YSLEER. This CDR3 comprises 14 residues. Between the trimmed V and J ends, which lost 0 bases and 1 base, there was a span of 6 bases. CDR3 nucleotides: TGCGCCAGCAGCCAAGAACTAGTCCAAGAGACCCAGTACTTC. This encodes CASSQELVQETQYF.

The genes are TRBV7-3 and TRBJ1-3; unclear D gene. The length of the CDR3 is 17 residues. Germline CDR1 SGHTA, CDR2 FQGTGA. Trimming took off 4 bases at V and 0 bases at J, with 16 bases between the two ends. CDR3 sequence reads: CASSSLSGWSSGNTIYF. CDR3 sequence (DNA): TGTGCCAGCAGCTCCTTATCGGGTTGGAGCTCTGGAAACACCATATATTTT.

The chain joins TRBV10-3 to TRBJ2-7, with a tentative D call TRBD1 (5 bases). This CDR3 has 14 amino acids. The V end lost 10 bases, the J end lost 3 bases, and 19 bases lay between the germline ends. Per the germline V gene, CDR1 is ENHRY and CDR2 is SYGVKD. The CDR3 nucleotides are TGTGCCACCAATTCCGCAGGGCAATACTACGAGCAGTACTTC. Its translation is CATNSAGQYYEQYF.

This clone occurred a few times. The rearrangement joins TRBV5-1 to TRBJ2-1, with a possible D match to TRBD2 (6 bases). Germline lookup yields CDR1 SGHRS and CDR2 YFSETQ. Trimming removed 1 base at V and 2 bases at J, with 13 bases between. CDR3 size: 16 residues. The CDR3 loop reads CASSLPGSGTYNEQFF. The CDR3 DNA is TGCGCCAGCAGCTTGCCAGGTAGCGGTACCTACAATGAGCAGTTCTTC.

This clone was detected a few times. This chain joins TRBV6-4 and TRBJ2-1; D remains unclear. This CDR3 has 11 amino acids. From germline, CDR1 is MRHNA and CDR2 SNTAGT. V dropped 2 bases and J dropped 9 bases, with 5 bases sitting between them. The CDR3 nucleotides read TGTGCCAGCAGTGACGGTAGTGAGCAGTTCTTC. It encodes CASSDGSEQFF.

This clone came up a few times. The rearrangement links TRBV27 to TRBJ2-1, with 8 nucleotides matching TRBD2. With 8 bases clipped from V and 7 bases from J, the junction kept 7 bases outside the gene matches. CDR3 length: 13 residues. Germline V gene lookup returns CDR1 MNHEY and CDR2 SMNVEV (reference sequence). Here the CDR3 DNA reads TGTGCCAGCGCTACGGGACTAGTTAATGAGCAGTTCTTC. As protein: CASATGLVNEQFF.

The V gene is TRBV4-2, the J gene TRBJ1-4; maybe TRBD1 (6 bases). CDR3 size: 14 residues. Germline CDR1 LGHNA, CDR2 YNFKEQ. Trimming took off 4 bases at V and 4 bases at J, with 10 bases between the two ends. CDR3 sequence reads: CASSPDSRNEKLFF. The CDR3 region has the DNA TGTGCCAGCAGCCCGGACAGCCGTAATGAAAAACTGTTTTTT.

The chain employs TRBV6-1 and TRBJ1-1, with 10 bases aligning to TRBD1. The CDR3 runs to 15 residues. Germline values: CDR1 MNHNS, CDR2 SASEGT. Unmatched junction bases numbered 7, after V lost 8 bases and J lost 1 base. The CDR3 bases are TGTGCCAGCCGGGACAGGGGTTCGGAGAACACTGAAGCTTTCTTT. Protein sequence: CASRDRGSENTEAFF.

The gene calls are TRBV29-1 and TRBJ2-5; TRBD1 might be the D (5 bases). From germline, CDR1 is SQVTM and CDR2 ANQGSEA. The CDR3 totals 13 residues. V lost 2 bases to trimming and J lost 3 bases, with 10 bases between them. CDR3 amino acids: CSVEIRAKETQYF. CDR3 in DNA: TGCAGCGTTGAAATCAGGGCAAAAGAGACCCAGTACTTC.

This clone is medium-sized. The genes are TRBV5-1 and TRBJ1-2; D ambiguous. Trimming shortened V by 3 bases and J by 3 bases, and 15 bases separated the two germline ends. Germline V gene sequence: CDR1 SGHRS, CDR2 YFSETQ. CDR3 size: 15 residues. CDR3 coding DNA: TGCGCCAGCAGCTCGACCTTCTCTACGCACTATGGCTACACCTTC. Amino acid sequence: CASSSTFSTHYGYTF.

The V gene is TRBV9, the J gene TRBJ1-5, with 10 positions matching TRBD1. The V gene end was trimmed by 4 bases and the J gene end by 7 bases; junction bases not matched to a gene: 5. This CDR3 region has 14 residues. Germline CDR1 and CDR2: SGDLS and YYNGEE. As DNA, the CDR3 is TGTGCCAGCAGCCCGGGACAGGGGACCCAGCCCCAGCATTTT. Its protein is CASSPGQGTQPQHF.

The chain uses TRBV7-8 and TRBJ2-7; no clear D gene. CDR1 SGHVS and CDR2 FQNEAQ come from the germline V gene. CDR3 size: 12 residues. V gave up 5 bases and J gave up 3 bases, with 8 bases separating them. The DNA for the CDR3 is TGTGCCAGCAGCACCCAAGACTACGAGCAGTACTTC. Its translation: CASSTQDYEQYF.

V is TRBV29-1 and J is TRBJ2-6, with D unresolved. This CDR3 contains 13 residues. CDR1 and CDR2 (germline): SQVTM, ANQGSEA. The V end was cut by 7 bases, the J end by 0 bases, with 7 bases between. CDR3 residues: CSAYGSGANVLTF. The CDR3 nucleotides read TGCAGCGCCTACGGCTCTGGGGCCAACGTCCTGACTTTC.

This chain uses TRBV19 with TRBJ2-5; D ambiguous. CDR1 and CDR2 from the germline V gene are LNHDA and SQIVND (reference sequence). Trimming took 5 bases from V and 3 from J, leaving 13 bases between them. The CDR3 loop spans 14 amino acids. This chain's CDR3 is CASSSPPEEETQYF. The CDR3 nucleotides are TGTGCCAGTAGTTCTCCACCTGAAGAAGAGACCCAGTACTTC.

This clone has more than one count but fewer than ten. The V and J genes are TRBV10-1 and TRBJ2-7; 9 nucleotides align to TRBD2. After removal of 3 bases from V and 7 bases from J, the junction contained 7 bases not matched to a gene. The CDR3 consists of 14 residues. Germline CDR1 WNHNN, CDR2 SYGVQD (reference sequence). The CDR3 spells CASSDEREDGEQYF. The CDR3 DNA reads as TGCGCCAGCAGTGACGAGCGGGAGGATGGAGAGCAGTACTTC.

This clone appeared a single time. V gene TRBV6-5 combines with J gene TRBJ1-2; 7 bases align to TRBD1. The CDR3 runs to 14 residues. J was trimmed by 5 bases and V by 6 bases; bases with no gene match: 9. Germline V CDR1 and CDR2: MNHEY, SVGAGI. The CDR3 DNA sequence: TGTGCCAGCAGGTACAGGGGCGACCTATATGGCTACACCTTC. Protein product: CASRYRGDLYGYTF.

The gene calls are TRBV7-8 and TRBJ2-1; no definite D call. The CDR3 contains 16 residues. Germline values: CDR1 SGHVS, CDR2 FQNEAQ. The V and J ends lost 3 bases and 7 bases respectively, with 19 bases between them. In DNA form, the CDR3 reads TGTGCCAGCAGCTTTCTCCAGGTAGCCATCGGGAATGAGCAGTTCTTC. Protein: CASSFLQVAIGNEQFF.

The genes are TRBV27 and TRBJ2-7, with D possibly TRBD2 on 5 matching bases. The CDR3 contains 17 residues. Germline values: CDR1 MNHEY, CDR2 SMNVEV (reference sequence). V was cut by 5 bases and J by 3 bases, with 23 bases left in between. The CDR3 nucleotides are TGTGCCAGCAGTCCCCTTACCCATACCGGGATACACTACGAGCAGTACTTC. It encodes CASSPLTHTGIHYEQYF.

The chain joins TRBV27 to TRBJ2-4; 11 nucleotides agree with TRBD2. Germline V gene data show CDR1 as MNHEY and CDR2 as SMNVEV (reference sequence). V was pared by 1 base and J by 7 bases, with 3 bases of the junction left unmatched. The CDR3 loop spans 15 amino acids. CDR3: CASSLFGLAGNIQYF. CDR3 DNA sequence: TGTGCCAGCAGTTTATTCGGACTAGCGGGCAACATTCAGTACTTC.